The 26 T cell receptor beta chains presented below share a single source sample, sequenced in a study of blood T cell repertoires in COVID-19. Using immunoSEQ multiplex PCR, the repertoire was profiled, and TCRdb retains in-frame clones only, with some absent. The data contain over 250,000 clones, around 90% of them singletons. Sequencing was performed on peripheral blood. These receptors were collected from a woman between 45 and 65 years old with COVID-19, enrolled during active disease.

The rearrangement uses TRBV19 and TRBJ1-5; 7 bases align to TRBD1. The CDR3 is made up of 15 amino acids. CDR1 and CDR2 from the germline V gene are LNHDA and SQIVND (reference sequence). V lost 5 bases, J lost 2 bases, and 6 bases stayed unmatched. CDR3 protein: CASSLTTGRNQPQHF. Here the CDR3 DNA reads TGTGCCAGTAGTTTAACGACAGGGCGCAATCAGCCCCAGCATTTT.

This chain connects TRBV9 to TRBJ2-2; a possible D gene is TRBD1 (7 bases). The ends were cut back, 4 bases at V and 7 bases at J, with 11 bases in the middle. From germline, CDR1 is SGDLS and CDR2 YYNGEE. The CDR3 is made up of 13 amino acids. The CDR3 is CASSQGDFGELFF. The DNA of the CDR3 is TGTGCCAGCAGCCAGGGGGACTTCGGGGAGCTGTTTTTT.

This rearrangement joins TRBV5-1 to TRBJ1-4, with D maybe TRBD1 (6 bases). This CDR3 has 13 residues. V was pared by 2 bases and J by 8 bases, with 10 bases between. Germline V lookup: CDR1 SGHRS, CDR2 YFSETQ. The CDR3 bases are TGCGCCAGCAGCTTTTCAGGGGACGAAAAACTGTTTTTT. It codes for CASSFSGDEKLFF.

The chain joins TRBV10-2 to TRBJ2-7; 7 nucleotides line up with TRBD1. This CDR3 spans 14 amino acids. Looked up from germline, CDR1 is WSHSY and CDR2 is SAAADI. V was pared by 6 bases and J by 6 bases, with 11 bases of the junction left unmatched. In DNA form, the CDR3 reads TGCGCCAGCAGGGACAGGATCGGTTGGGGCGAGCAGTACTTC. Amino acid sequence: CASRDRIGWGEQYF.

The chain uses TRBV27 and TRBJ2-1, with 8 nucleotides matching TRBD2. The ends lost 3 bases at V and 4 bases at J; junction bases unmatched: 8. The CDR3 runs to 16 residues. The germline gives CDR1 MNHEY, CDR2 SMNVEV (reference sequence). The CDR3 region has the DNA TGTGCCAGCAGTTTGCCGGGAGGGCCCCCATACAATGAGCAGTTCTTC. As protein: CASSLPGGPPYNEQFF.

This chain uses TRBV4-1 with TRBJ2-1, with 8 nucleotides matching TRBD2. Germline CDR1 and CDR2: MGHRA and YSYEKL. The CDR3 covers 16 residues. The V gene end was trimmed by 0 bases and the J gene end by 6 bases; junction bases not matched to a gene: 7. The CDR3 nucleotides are TGCGCCAGCAGCCAAGAGCCGGGACTAGAATCCAATGAGCAGTTCTTC. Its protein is CASSQEPGLESNEQFF.

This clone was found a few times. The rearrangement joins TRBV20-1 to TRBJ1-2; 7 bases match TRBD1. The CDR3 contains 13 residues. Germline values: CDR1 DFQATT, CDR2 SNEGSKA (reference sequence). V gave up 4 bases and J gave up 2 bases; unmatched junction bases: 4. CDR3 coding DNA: TGCAGTGCTATTGACAGGGTCAACTATGGCTACACCTTC. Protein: CSAIDRVNYGYTF.

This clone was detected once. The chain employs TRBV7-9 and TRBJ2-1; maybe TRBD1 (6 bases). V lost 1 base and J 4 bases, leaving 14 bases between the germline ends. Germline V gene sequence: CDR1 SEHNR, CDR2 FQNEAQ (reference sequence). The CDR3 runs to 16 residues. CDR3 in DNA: TGTGCCAGCAGCTTAGTAGGGGGTGGGGGTTACAATGAGCAGTTCTTC. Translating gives CASSLVGGGGYNEQFF. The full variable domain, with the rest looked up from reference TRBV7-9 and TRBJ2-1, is DTGVSQNPRHKITKRGQNVTFRCDPISEHNRLYWYRQTLGQGPEFLTYFQNEAQLEKSRLLSDRFSAERPKGSFSTLEIQRTEQGDSAMYLCASSLVGGGGYNEQFFGPGTRLTVL.

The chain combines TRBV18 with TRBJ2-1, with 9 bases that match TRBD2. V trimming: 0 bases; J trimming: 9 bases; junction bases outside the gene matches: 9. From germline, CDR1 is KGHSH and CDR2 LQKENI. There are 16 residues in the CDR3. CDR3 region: CASSPPAGGRVGEQFF. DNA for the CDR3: TGTGCCAGCTCACCACCGGCCGGCGGGAGGGTCGGTGAGCAGTTCTTC.

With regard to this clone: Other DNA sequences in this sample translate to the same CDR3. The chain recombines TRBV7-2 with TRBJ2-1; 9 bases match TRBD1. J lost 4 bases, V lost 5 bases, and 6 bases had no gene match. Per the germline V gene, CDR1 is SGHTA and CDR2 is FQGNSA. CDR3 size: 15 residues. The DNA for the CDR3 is TGTGCCAGCAGCCTCGGACAGGGGTTATACAATGAGCAGTTCTTC. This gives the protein CASSLGQGLYNEQFF.

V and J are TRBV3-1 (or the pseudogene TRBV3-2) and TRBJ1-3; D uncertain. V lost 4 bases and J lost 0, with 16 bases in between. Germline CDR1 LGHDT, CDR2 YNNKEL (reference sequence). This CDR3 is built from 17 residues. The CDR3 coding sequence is TGTGCCAGCAGCCTAAGGACTGTACCGTACTCTGGAAACACCATATATTTT. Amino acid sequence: CASSLRTVPYSGNTIYF.

The CDR3 DNA is TGTGCCAGCAGCTATAGCGGGAGTCTGGATACGCAGTATTTT. It is translated as CASSYSGSLDTQYF. J is TRBJ2-3 and V is TRBV11-2; 9 positions agree with TRBD2. Losses at the gene ends were 4 bases for V and 6 bases for J; bases not matched to a gene: 5. This CDR3 is 14 amino acids long. Germline V gene sequence: CDR1 SGHAT, CDR2 FQNNGV.

Here the CDR3 reads CASSLAWTPDGHEQYF. The CDR3 nucleotides are TGTGCCAGCAGCTTAGCCTGGACACCCGACGGCCACGAGCAGTACTTC. The V gene is TRBV11-2, the J gene TRBJ2-7; possible D gene TRBD1, 5 bases. The CDR3 has 16 amino acids. V was clipped by 1 base and J by 5 bases, with 18 bases between them. The germline CDR1 and CDR2 sequences are SGHAT and FQNNGV.

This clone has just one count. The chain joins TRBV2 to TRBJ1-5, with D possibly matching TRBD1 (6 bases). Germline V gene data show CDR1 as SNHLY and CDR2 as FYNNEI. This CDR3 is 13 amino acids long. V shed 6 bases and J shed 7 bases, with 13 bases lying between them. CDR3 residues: CASSNGRGQPQHF. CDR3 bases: TGTGCCAGCAGCAATGGTAGGGGGCAGCCCCAGCATTTT.

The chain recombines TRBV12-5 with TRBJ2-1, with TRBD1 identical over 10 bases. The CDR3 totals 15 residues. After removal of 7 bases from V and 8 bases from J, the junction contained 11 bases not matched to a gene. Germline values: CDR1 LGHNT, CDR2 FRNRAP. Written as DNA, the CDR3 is TGTGCTAGTGATTTTTACGGGACAGGGGTTTATGAGCAGTTCTTC. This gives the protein CASDFYGTGVYEQFF. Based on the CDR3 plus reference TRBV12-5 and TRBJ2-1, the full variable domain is DARVTQTPRHKVTEMGQEVTMRCQPILGHNTVFWYRQTMMQGLELLAYFRNRAPLDDSGMPKDRFSAEMPDATLATLKIQPSEPRDSAVYFCASDFYGTGVYEQFFGPGTRLTVL.

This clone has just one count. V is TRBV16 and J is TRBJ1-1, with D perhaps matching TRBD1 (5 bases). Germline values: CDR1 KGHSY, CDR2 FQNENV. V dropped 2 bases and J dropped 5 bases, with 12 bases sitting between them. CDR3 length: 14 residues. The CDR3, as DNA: TGTGCCAGCAGCCAACAGGGATCCTTAACTGAAGCTTTCTTT. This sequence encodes CASSQQGSLTEAFF. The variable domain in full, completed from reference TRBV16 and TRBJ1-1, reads GEEVAQTPKHLVRGEGQKAKLYCAPIKGHSYVFWYQQVLKNEFKFLISFQNENVFDETGMPKERFSAKCLPNSPCSLEIQATKLEDSAVYFCASSQQGSLTEAFFGQGTRLTVV.

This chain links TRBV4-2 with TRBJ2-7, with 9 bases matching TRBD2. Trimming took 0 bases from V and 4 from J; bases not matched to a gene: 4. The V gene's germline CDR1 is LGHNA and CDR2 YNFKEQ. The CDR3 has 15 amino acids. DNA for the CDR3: TGTGCCAGCAGCCAAGAGGCTAGCGGGGCTTACGAGCAGTACTTC. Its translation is CASSQEASGAYEQYF.

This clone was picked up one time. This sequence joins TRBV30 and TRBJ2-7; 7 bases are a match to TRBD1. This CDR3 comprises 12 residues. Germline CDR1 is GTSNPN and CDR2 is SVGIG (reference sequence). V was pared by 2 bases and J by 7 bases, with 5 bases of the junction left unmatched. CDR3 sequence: CAWSRQGREQYF. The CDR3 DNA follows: TGTGCCTGGAGTCGACAGGGCAGGGAGCAGTACTTC. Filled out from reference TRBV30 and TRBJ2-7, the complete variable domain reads SQTIHQWPATLVQPVGSPLSLECTVEGTSNPNLYWYRQAAGRGLQLLFYSVGIGQISSEVPQNLSASRPQDRQFILSSKKLLLSDSGFYLCAWSRQGREQYFGPGTRLTVT.

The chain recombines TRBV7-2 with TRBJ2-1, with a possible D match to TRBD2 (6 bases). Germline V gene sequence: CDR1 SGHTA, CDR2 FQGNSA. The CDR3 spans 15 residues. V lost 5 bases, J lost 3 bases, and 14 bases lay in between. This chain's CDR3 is CASSPPGLIYNEQFF. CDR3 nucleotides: TGTGCCAGCAGCCCACCCGGACTAATCTACAATGAGCAGTTCTTC.

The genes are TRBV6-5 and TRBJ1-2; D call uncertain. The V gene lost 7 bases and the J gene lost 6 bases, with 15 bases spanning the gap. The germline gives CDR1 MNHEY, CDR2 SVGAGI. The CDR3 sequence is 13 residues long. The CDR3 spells CASTTNYKDGYTF. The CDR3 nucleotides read TGTGCCAGCACCACTAATTACAAGGATGGCTACACCTTC.

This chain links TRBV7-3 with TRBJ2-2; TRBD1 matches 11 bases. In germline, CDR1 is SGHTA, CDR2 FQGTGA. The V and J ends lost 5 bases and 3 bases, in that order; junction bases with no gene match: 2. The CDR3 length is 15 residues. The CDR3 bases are TGTGCCAGCAGCGGACAGGGGGCGTACACCGGGGAGCTGTTTTTT. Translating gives CASSGQGAYTGELFF.

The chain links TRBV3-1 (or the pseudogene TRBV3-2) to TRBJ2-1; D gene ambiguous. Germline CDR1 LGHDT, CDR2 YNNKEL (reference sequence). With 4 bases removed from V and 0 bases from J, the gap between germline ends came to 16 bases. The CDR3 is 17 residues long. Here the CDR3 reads CASSRRNSLSSYNEQFF. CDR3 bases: TGTGCCAGCAGCCGAAGAAATAGCCTGAGCTCCTACAATGAGCAGTTCTTC.

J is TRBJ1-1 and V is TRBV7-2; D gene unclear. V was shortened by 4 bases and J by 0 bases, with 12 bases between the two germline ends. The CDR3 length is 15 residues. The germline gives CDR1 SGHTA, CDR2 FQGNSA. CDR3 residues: CASSSPSTMNTEAFF. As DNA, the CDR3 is TGTGCCAGCAGCTCCCCCTCAACAATGAACACTGAAGCTTTCTTT.

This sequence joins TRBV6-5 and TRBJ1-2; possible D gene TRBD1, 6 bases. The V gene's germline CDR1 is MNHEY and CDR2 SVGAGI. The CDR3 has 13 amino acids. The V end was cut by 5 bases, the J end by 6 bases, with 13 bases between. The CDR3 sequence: CASSPPGADGYTF. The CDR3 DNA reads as TGTGCCAGCAGTCCCCCAGGGGCGGATGGCTACACCTTC.

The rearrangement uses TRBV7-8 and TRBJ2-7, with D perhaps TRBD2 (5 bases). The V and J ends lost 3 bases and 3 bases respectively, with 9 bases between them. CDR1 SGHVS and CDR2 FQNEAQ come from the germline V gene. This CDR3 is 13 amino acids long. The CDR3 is CASSLNRGYEQYF. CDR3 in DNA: TGTGCCAGCAGCTTGAACCGGGGCTACGAGCAGTACTTC.

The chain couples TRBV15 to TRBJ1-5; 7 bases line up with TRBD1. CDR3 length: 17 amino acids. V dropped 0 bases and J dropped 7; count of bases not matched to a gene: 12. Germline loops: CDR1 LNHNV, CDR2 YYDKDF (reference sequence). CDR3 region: CATSRDHETGNRQPQHF. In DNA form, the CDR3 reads TGTGCCACCAGCAGAGATCATGAGACAGGGAATCGCCAGCCCCAGCATTTT. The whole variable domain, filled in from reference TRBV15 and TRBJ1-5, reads DAMVIQNPRYQVTQFGKPVTLSCSQTLNHNVMYWYQQKSSQAPKLLFHYYDKDFNNEADTPDNFQSRRPNTSFCFLDIRSPGLGDTAMYLCATSRDHETGNRQPQHFGDGTRLSIL.